This record looks at one T cell receptor (beta chain) sequence and its context. Its antigen specificity is not known. Relative to the germline gene, one junction end is altered; a read error may explain this. Taken from cysteine to phenylalanine, the CDR3 has 14 residues. Just CDR3 DNA is preserved here, 42 bases in frame from base 1. The germline V gene encodes CDR1 SGHTA and CDR2 FQGNSA. The library was made by the immunoSEQ multiplex PCR assay. A mixture of 60 forward primers for TCR Vbeta segments and 13 reverse primers for TCR Jbeta segments was used in the multiplex PCR. A multiplex PCR assay on genomic DNA amplified the CDR3 region of rearranged TCR beta genes. The Illumina HiSeq System was used to sequence the amplified TCR beta libraries as 87-base-pair reads. The authors' pipeline ran thus. A later analysis tallied some 79 million unique TCR beta chains across the 640 or so repertoires, and approximately 11 million of those chains were shared by two or more donors. To remove PCR and sequencing errors, raw reads were error-corrected and collapsed into unique sequences using a nearest-neighbor algorithm that merged closely related sequences. Alignment of CDR3 sequences to IMGT reference sequences was used to assign V, D and J gene segments. For a sequence to be retained, at least a six-nucleotide match to both a V gene segment and a J gene segment was required. A rearrangement was called productive if the CDR3 had no stop codons and remained in frame with V and J, and every other rearrangement was called non-productive. CDR3 was defined by IMGT convention, running from the second conserved V-encoded cysteine to the conserved J-encoded phenylalanine. The earlier analysis of about 620 of the donors excluded sequences that lacked an unambiguous match to a single V gene segment. An earlier analysis of over 450 of the donors classified V segments as functional when productive rearrangements were above 56.7% and as segregating when the standard deviation between donors was above 5%. A statistical classification framework was developed to diagnose cytomegalovirus status using the catalog of TCR beta chain sequences. In a later analysis, V and J genes were assigned by comparing TCR nucleotide sequences against IMGT/GENE-DB human TR gene sequences. The TCRdist pipeline was used in a later analysis to assign CDR3 sequences and most-parsimonious VDJ recombination scenarios. In a later analysis, every TCR beta chain was defined by the combination of its CDR3 amino acid sequence and its V-gene family, and reads without a unique V-gene family were dropped. In a later analysis, 500 to 650 highly shared, low-generation-probability nucleotide sequences were removed to address suspected cross-contamination and a sequencing artifact. For each public chain, a later analysis derived a clonal expansion index from normalized ranks of inferred template counts within each repertoire. In a later analysis, generation probabilities were computed with a VDJ recombination model fitted to out-of-frame rearrangements, and the resulting probabilities were checked against IGoR. In a later analysis, TCR-TCR, TCR-HLA and TCR-CMV co-occurrence was scored with hypergeometric tests, and a repertoire-size bias correction was applied to TCR pairs. To estimate false discovery rates, a later analysis permuted the HLA or CMV assignments 20 times. In a later analysis, co-occurring TCRs were grouped with DBSCAN, and TCRdist sequence similarity was added when clustering was performed within HLA-allele-positive subsets. Repertoires with fewer than 30,000 or more than 120,000 public chains, plus five repertoires with anomalous nucleotide sharing, were excluded from co-occurrence clustering. Sourced from immuneACCESS, this table was stored by TCRdb with only in-frame sequences that have V and J called. A share of the clones is absent; for the studies checked, an unresolved V gene accounts for under half, and the remainder has no known explanation. V and J calls and clone size are as listed in that table; D and trimming were resolved from the DNA. The table for this sample lists some 200,000 clones; about three quarters of them were counted only once. The ten largest clonotypes hold about 2.5% of the sample.

These data are taken from a study of cytomegalovirus exposure and HLA in healthy donors (dated by TCRdb to 2016 to 2017). With respect to the entire study: According to an earlier analysis of 587 of the donors, roughly 180 million T cells yielded roughly 110 million unique TCR beta sequences and roughly 280 Gb of sequence data. Approximately 310 gigabases of sequencing data and tens of millions of unique TCR sequences were included in an early release covering roughly 600 HLA-typed donors. The genetic ancestry cluster associated with self-reported Caucasian donors included 70% to 85% of the 300 to 450 genotyped donors. The study aimed to test whether signatures of past pathogen exposure could be identified by cataloging public T cell receptors. The study profiled the T cell repertoires of more than 500 subjects by immunosequencing and related them to cytomegalovirus serostatus. In addition to the first cohort of several hundred subjects, a separate validation cohort of approximately 120 different subjects was used. To predict cytomegalovirus infection status, the study combined high-throughput TCR immunosequencing, statistical association of individual TCRs with disease status, and machine learning. A later analysis re-examined previously published TCR beta repertoires from about 670 donors and added high-resolution HLA genotyping to investigate patterns of TCR occurrence. Rather than using new phenotypic data, the later analysis identified candidate immune exposures from TCR beta sequences and from how often those sequences occurred across donors. In an earlier analysis of 550 to 700 of the donors, high-throughput TCR beta sequencing was used to judge whether each TCR beta V gene segment behaved as functional or pseudogenic. Alongside the repertoire data, information on donor age, sex, ethnicity and CMV serostatus was compiled. A later genetic analysis used genome-wide SNP genotypes for about 65% of the 666 donors, treating that subset as a discovery cohort. Every repertoire in the discovery cohort had been generated on one and the same sequencing platform. Both class I and class II loci were covered by HLA typing, at four-digit resolution. Typing coverage varied by locus: about 629-630 donors for A, B, C, DRB1 and DQB1; approximately 500 for DQA1; more than 600 for DPA1; around 490 for DPB1. A handful of DR-DQ haplotypes were handled as single units for association and clustering because linkage in the cohort was strong. Among roughly 400 genotyped donors of the cohort, an average of roughly 230,000 unique TCR beta nucleotide sequences was sequenced per donor, of which 15% to 20% were non-productive. Broad study findings and their caveats: It was suggested by the authors that the approach could potentially be generalized to other disease states and immunological phenotypes. A further reported finding was that TCR beta sequences accurately predicted the HLA-A and HLA-B alleles for most subjects in the first cohort. For the cohort, immune exposure information was limited to CMV serostatus. According to a later genetic analysis, donors in an Asian-associated ancestry cluster had fewer N-insertions in productive TCRs than the approximately 610-donor mean. In vitro tests confirmed that a few of the cytomegalovirus-associated TCR beta chains recognize cytomegalovirus antigens. Cytomegalovirus status was reported to be diagnosed by the classifier with high specificity and sensitivity in both the original and validation cohorts. According to a later analysis, TCR association rates differed among HLA loci, with DRB1 alleles showing the most associated TCRs and HLA-C alleles showing the fewest. Because HLA typing was unavailable for some donors at each locus, only the typed subset was used in association tests. The 87-base-pair reads could not distinguish some IMGT-functional V segments, including TRBV6-2 and TRBV6-3, so those segments were excluded. The study listed 150 to 200 TCR beta chains as associated with cytomegalovirus. Linkage disequilibrium might explain the correlated functional status among segregating V segments, but an unknown experimental factor could not be ruled out. An association between a missense DCLRE1C variant and V-gene and J-gene trimming of TCR beta chains was found in a later genetic analysis and replicated in an independent cohort. Assigning TCR associations to individual alleles was difficult when HLA alleles, especially DR and DQ, strongly co-occurred. In a later analysis, some 18,000 TCR beta sequences were associated with specific HLA alleles at a false discovery rate of 0.05. In a later analysis, HLA-associated TCR beta chains showed more clonal expansion and lower generation probabilities than non-associated chains that were equally common. In a later analysis, several top co-occurrence clusters were reported to appear linked to parvovirus B19, influenza, CMV and Epstein-Barr virus. An earlier analysis of approximately 590 of the donors showed that most TCR beta V segments appeared in productive rearrangements either about 87% or about 30% of the time, which broadly matched IMGT annotations. Because counts were too low, some 16 rarely observed V segments, including chromosome 9 orphons, were excluded from the earlier analysis of a few hundred of the donors. Most CMV-associated TCR beta chains appeared to be HLA-restricted in a later analysis, and the HLA associations seemed to be driven largely by CMV exposure. Most TCR sequences were seen in very few donors, while some public TCRs were found in many individuals. Sequencing depth was assumed to be roughly uniform across donors in the presence/absence analyses, though that assumption may not hold. This cohort had only TCR beta chains sequenced, and the lack of alpha or paired-chain data limited which features could be detected. A group of highly shared sequence variants was considered likely to be a technical artifact of the sequencing pipeline.

The cohort comprised 670 or so healthy bone marrow donors. Cohort members were all nominally healthy when sampled, although unrecorded immune exposures were likely present. The donor was CMV seropositive and was included in the group of around 300 seropositive cohort members. Every donor gave a peripheral blood sample, and the peripheral blood mononuclear cells from that sample were used for TCR beta sequencing. The Qiagen DNeasy Blood Extraction Kit was used to extract genomic DNA from the blood cell samples. This clonotype was sampled from a woman in her fifties or sixties in good health and CMV-seropositive. Recombination joined TRBV7-2 with TRBJ2-5, with 7 middle bases fitting TRBD1. Sequencing input: PBMCs. DNA sequence: TGTGCCAGCAGCCCTAACAGGGGTCGAGAGGCCCAGTACTTC. It codes for CASSPNRGREAQYF.